This T cell receptor beta chain was identified in a study of T cell repertoires in cytomegalovirus infection. Study-level findings and limits: There were HLA-C-restricted CMV-specific TCR beta clonotypes dominating the ex vivo response.

Turning to this clonotype: Its specificity is not known.

MiXCR, run by TCRdb on the reads, gives a single entry per CDR3 protein. The repertoire holds 400,000 or so distinct CDR3 sequences, with 30% to 40% as singletons. The CDR3 length is 16 residues. Germline lookup yields CDR1 LNHDA and CDR2 SQIVND (reference sequence). V lost 6 bases, J lost 2 bases, and 17 bases lay in between. The chain links TRBV19 to TRBJ1-5; a possible D gene is TRBD1 (5 bases). Input material: PBMCs. The source is a human donor in good health (CMV status not recorded). Some clones in this sample may be carry-over from other donors' samples. This CDR3 is CASSALRGGGNQPQHF. CDR3 nucleotide sequence: TGTGCCAGTAGCGCCCTGAGGGGAGGGGGCAATCAGCCCCAGCATTTT.